This entry describes one T cell receptor (beta chain). The data were obtained in a study of T cell responses to AZD1222 COVID-19 vaccine. Produced via immunoSEQ multiplex PCR; TCRdb's table is partial and in-frame only. Of over 100,000 clones listed, 88% were seen once; the top ten hold 3% to 4%. The sequences come from peripheral blood, collected on day 0 of AZD1222 vaccination. The receptor was isolated from an adult in good health.

CDR3 amino acids: CASSWGQGSGYTF. The CDR3 DNA is TGTGCCAGCAGCTGGGGCCAGGGGAGCGGCTACACCTTC. This chain links TRBV6-2 or TRBV6-3 with TRBJ1-2, with D tentatively TRBD1 (6 bases). Per the germline V gene, CDR1 is MNHEY and CDR2 is SVGEGT. V lost 6 bases to trimming and J lost 8 bases, with 16 bases between them. This CDR3 spans 13 amino acids.